The 2 T cell receptor beta chains below were found in one sample sequenced in a study of T-cell reconstitution after alpha-beta-depleted transplantation in children. Preparation of the TCRbeta library was carried out with unique molecular identifiers. TCRdb recomputed calls from the PCR reads with MiXCR, one row per CDR3 protein. The sample includes about 980,000 distinct CDR3 sequences, about 29% of them seen just once. The material sequenced was PBMCs, mostly from graft donor cells, taken 360 days after TCRalphabeta/CD19-depleted stem cell transplant. The receptors were sampled from a boy less than two years old who had a stem cell transplant for SCID, so the T cells may come from the graft donor.

In nucleotides, the CDR3 is TGTGCCAGCAGACCCCCTATCGGCTCTGAAGCTTTCTTT. This codes for CASRPPIGSEAFF. The chain recombines TRBV25-1 with TRBJ1-1; D not certain. Trimming pared 6 bases from V and 6 bases from J, leaving 14 bases between. The CDR3 spans 13 residues. The V gene's germline CDR1 is MGHDK and CDR2 SYGVNS.

The V and J genes are TRBV4-2 and TRBJ2-1, with TRBD1 identical over 12 bases. Germline lookup yields CDR1 LGHNA and CDR2 YNFKEQ. The V and J ends lost 4 bases and 0 bases, in that order; junction bases with no gene match: 19. The CDR3 consists of 22 residues. Here the CDR3 reads CASSLVLLNRDRGPASYNEQFF. CDR3 coding DNA: TGTGCCAGCAGCCTAGTCCTCCTCAATCGGGACAGGGGGCCTGCCTCCTACAATGAGCAGTTCTTC.